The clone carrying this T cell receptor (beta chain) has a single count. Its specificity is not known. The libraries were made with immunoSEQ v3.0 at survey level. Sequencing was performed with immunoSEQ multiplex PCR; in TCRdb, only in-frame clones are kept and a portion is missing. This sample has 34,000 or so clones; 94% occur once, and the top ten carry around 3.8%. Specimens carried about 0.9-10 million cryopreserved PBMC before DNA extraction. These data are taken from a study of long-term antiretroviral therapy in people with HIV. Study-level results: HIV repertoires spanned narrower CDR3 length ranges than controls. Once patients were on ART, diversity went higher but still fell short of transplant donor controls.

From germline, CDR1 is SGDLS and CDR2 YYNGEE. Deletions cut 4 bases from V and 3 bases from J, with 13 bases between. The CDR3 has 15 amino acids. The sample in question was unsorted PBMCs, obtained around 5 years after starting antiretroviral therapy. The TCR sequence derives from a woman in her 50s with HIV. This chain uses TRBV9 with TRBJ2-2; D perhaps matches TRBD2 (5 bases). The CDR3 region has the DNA TGTGCCAGCAGCCCCATCGAGGGATACACCGGGGAGCTGTTTTTT. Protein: CASSPIEGYTGELFF.